Sequencing of this T cell receptor (beta chain) was carried out in a study of OX40 agonist ivuxolimab in advanced cancers. With respect to the entire study: The costimulatory receptor OX40 (CD134) was targeted by ivuxolimab, a fully human IgG2 agonistic monoclonal antibody. A male proportion of around 83% and a mean age of around 60 years, ranging from 23 to 79, were recorded for the dose-escalation cohort. Of the roughly 52 patients in dose escalation, 19 had hepatocellular carcinoma, roughly 15 had melanoma, 9 had renal cell carcinoma and 9 had head and neck cancer. Intravenous ivuxolimab was administered to patients every 2 weeks at six dose levels: 0.01, 0.1, 0.3, 1.5, 3 and 10 mg/kg. Partial responses occurred in three dose-escalation patients, of whom one had hepatocellular carcinoma and two had cutaneous melanoma. The monotherapy dose-escalation portion (N ≈ 52 patients) of the phase I ivuxolimab trial is reported in the paper. Patients were allowed to have had prior anti-PD-1, anti-PD-L1 or anti-CTLA-4 therapy, and 40% of the dose-escalation patients had been treated with checkpoint inhibitors. Peripheral TCRbeta sequencing was intended to test whether TCR sequence diversity was altered and clonal T-cell expansion was caused by ivuxolimab.

Patients with a history of autoimmune disease or receiving systemic immunosuppression were excluded from the trial. Peripheral blood for TCR sequencing was collected from all dose cohorts at baseline, on cycle 4 day 1, and on cycle 7 day 1. The samples were taken from a phase I, first-in-human, multicenter, open-label dose-escalation trial of ivuxolimab. Adults with locally advanced or metastatic melanoma, renal cell carcinoma, hepatocellular carcinoma or head and neck squamous cell carcinoma were enrolled in the trial. Before TCR sequencing, CD4+ and CD8+ T cells were separately sorted from peripheral blood. Comments on this clone: Its antigen is not yet known. Base qualities are not recorded, but no much larger clone differs from it by a single base.

For sequencing of the TCRbeta CDR3 region, genomic DNA was extracted from the sorted cells. The immunoSEQ Assay was used for sequencing of TCRbeta CDR3 regions. TCRdb retrieved this table from immuneACCESS and kept in-frame rearrangements only. Not all clones are present; in checked studies, unresolved V genes account for under half, and no reason is known for the remainder. The sample table records just under 65,000 clones; approximately 84% of these occur just once. 9.8% of the sample is in the top ten clones. V drops 5 bases and J drops 4 bases, leaving 11 bases in between. According to the germline V gene, CDR1 reads SGHTA and CDR2 reads FQGNSA. The CDR3, cysteine through phenylalanine, is 13 amino acids long. Kept here is only the CDR3 DNA, which spans 39 bases and is read in frame from base 1. Study-wide conclusions, independent of this receptor: Antigen specificity was not determined for the clonally expanded peripheral T cells. Low levels of normalized T-cell clonal expansion were also shown by some nonresponding patients. In partial responders in the 0.1-3.0 mg/kg groups, normalized peripheral clonal expansion was found to be among the lowest, especially among CD8+ T cells. Clonal expansion of both CD4+ and CD8+ blood T cells was observed from baseline to week 6 at doses 0.1 to 3.0 mg/kg. On average, CD8+ T cells showed more expanded clones than CD4+ T cells after ivuxolimab.

Sequenced material: CD4+ or CD8+ T cells sorted from blood, taken in a trial of the OX40 agonist ivuxolimab. The chain is encoded by TRBV7-2 joined to TRBJ1-2; TRBD1 is possibly the D segment (5 matching bases). The TCR was taken from an adult with an advanced solid tumor such as melanoma, head and neck, liver or kidney cancer. The CDR3 region reads CASSSSQGYGYTF. DNA sequence: TGTGCCAGCAGCAGTAGCCAGGGCTATGGCTACACCTTC.